This is a list of T cell receptor beta chains from one sample in a study of pediatric ulcerative colitis. Clones were sequenced by immunoSEQ multiplex PCR, and TCRdb holds only the in-frame ones, with some missing. The sample yields 17,000 or so clones, roughly 70% seen once. The sequencing input was gut tissue. The origin of the receptors is a girl under 18 with moderate ulcerative colitis. Both conserved end residues are part of each CDR3. A D gene is named only where the DNA matches it firmly. Size tells how often a clone was seen (once, few, many) or the class of an expanded clone, and some rows leave it out.

.,.,TRBV6-5,TRBJ2-4,CASSRDVLAKNIQYF,TGTGCCAGCAGTCGGGATGTACTAGCCAAAAACATTCAGTACTTC
TRBD2,.,TRBV5-6,TRBJ2-1,CASSFRLAGYNEQFF,TGTGCCAGCAGCTTTAGGCTAGCGGGGTACAATGAGCAGTTCTTC
TRBD1,.,TRBV7-6,TRBJ2-7,CASSAGTGHEQYF,TGTGCCAGCAGCGCCGGGACAGGGCATGAGCAGTACTTC
TRBD1,.,TRBV7-9,TRBJ2-1,CASSRDSSYNEQFF,TGTGCCAGCAGTCGGGACAGCTCCTACAATGAGCAGTTCTTC
.,.,TRBV6-5,TRBJ2-5,CASSYSFSGSGETQYF,TGTGCCAGCAGTTACTCTTTCTCCGGGAGCGGGGAGACCCAGTACTTC
.,.,TRBV15,TRBJ2-1,CATSPSLYNEQFF,TGTGCCACCAGCCCCAGCCTCTACAATGAGCAGTTCTTC
TRBD1,.,TRBV2,TRBJ1-4,CASTQGQVREKLFF,TGTGCCAGCACCCAGGGACAGGTTCGAGAAAAACTGTTTTTT
.,.,TRBV7-9,TRBJ2-1,CASSGPGGASYNEQFF,TGTGCCAGCAGCGGCCCTGGCGGGGCCTCCTACAATGAGCAGTTCTTC
TRBD1,few,TRBV4-1,TRBJ1-3,CASSYPGQGSGNTIYF,TGCGCCAGCAGTTATCCGGGACAGGGCTCTGGAAACACCATATATTTT
.,.,TRBV18,TRBJ2-7,CASSPDYPSSYEQYF,TGTGCCAGCTCACCCGACTACCCGAGCTCCTACGAGCAGTACTTC
TRBD1,.,TRBV6-4,TRBJ2-2,CASSDGTGNTGELFF,TGTGCCAGCAGTGACGGGACAGGGAACACCGGGGAGCTGTTTTTT
TRBD1,.,TRBV5-1,TRBJ1-4,CASSVRRQGGNEKLFF,TGCGCCAGCAGCGTAAGAAGGCAGGGGGGTAATGAAAAACTGTTTTTT
.,.,TRBV7-2,TRBJ2-7,CASSPTTGYPSYEQYF,TGTGCCAGCAGCCCTACCACCGGATACCCCTCCTACGAGCAGTACTTC
TRBD2,.,TRBV5-1,TRBJ2-5,CASSYGLAGAQETQYF,TGCGCCAGCAGTTACGGACTAGCGGGGGCTCAAGAGACCCAGTACTTC
.,few,TRBV4-1,TRBJ1-4,CASSPSGAEAEKLFF,TGCGCCAGCAGCCCCAGCGGTGCAGAGGCTGAAAAACTGTTTTTT
TRBD1,.,TRBV5-6,TRBJ2-7,CASSLVYRGYEQYF,TGTGCCAGCAGCTTGGTTTACAGGGGGTACGAGCAGTACTTC
TRBD1,.,TRBV2,TRBJ1-5,CASSVDRESSNQPQHF,TGTGCCAGCAGTGTCGACAGGGAGAGTAGCAATCAGCCCCAGCATTTT
.,.,TRBV6-1,TRBJ1-1,CASSQRPRRGTEAFF,TGTGCCAGCAGTCAAAGACCGCGGCGGGGCACTGAAGCTTTCTTT
TRBD2,once,TRBV28,TRBJ2-1,CASSLSGGLPLNEQFF,TGTGCCAGCAGTTTATCGGGAGGACTCCCTCTGAATGAGCAGTTCTTC
TRBD2,.,TRBV30,TRBJ2-7,CAWSVAWTSGRVAEQYF,TGTGCCTGGAGTGTCGCTTGGACTAGCGGGAGGGTTGCCGAGCAGTACTTC
.,.,TRBV4-2,TRBJ2-7,CASSPGVSYEQYF,TGTGCCAGCAGCCCCGGCGTAAGCTACGAGCAGTACTTC
TRBD1,.,TRBV13,TRBJ2-7,CASSFGQGNIYEQYF,TGTGCCAGCAGCTTCGGACAGGGGAATATCTACGAGCAGTACTTC
TRBD2,.,TRBV7-9,TRBJ2-3,CASSLGTVAGDTQYF,TGTGCCAGCAGCTTAGGAACAGTAGCGGGAGATACGCAGTATTTT
TRBD2,.,TRBV9,TRBJ2-4,CASSAHLGRGGDIQYF,TGTGCCAGCAGCGCTCATTTAGGTAGGGGAGGGGACATTCAGTACTTC
TRBD1,few,TRBV7-8,TRBJ1-1,CASSLRTGSEAFF,TGTGCCAGCAGTTTACGGACAGGGTCTGAAGCTTTCTTT
TRBD1,.,TRBV10-1,TRBJ1-4,CASSRGLDEKLFF,TGCGCCAGTTCAAGGGGGCTGGATGAAAAACTGTTTTTT
.,.,TRBV7-8,TRBJ2-1,CASSLYWPAGNEQFF,TGTGCCAGCAGCTTATACTGGCCAGCGGGCAATGAGCAGTTCTTC
TRBD2,.,TRBV28,TRBJ2-1,CASSLKRGLAITYNEQFF,TGTGCCAGCAGCCTGAAAAGGGGACTAGCGATCACCTACAATGAGCAGTTCTTC
.,.,TRBV5-1,TRBJ2-5,CASSLAGDQETQYF,TGCGCCAGCAGCTTGGCGGGGGACCAAGAGACCCAGTACTTC
.,few,TRBV5-1,TRBJ2-2,CASSPRGDTGELFF,TGCGCCAGCAGCCCCAGGGGGGACACCGGGGAGCTGTTTTTT
.,.,TRBV11-2,TRBJ2-2,CASSLDPGSTGELFF,TGTGCCAGCAGCTTAGATCCGGGGAGCACAGGGGAGCTGTTTTTT
.,medium-sized,TRBV9,TRBJ1-1,CASSAPIKRDTEAFF,TGTGCCAGCAGCGCCCCGATCAAAAGGGACACTGAAGCTTTCTTT
.,.,TRBV15,TRBJ2-3,CATSNTPRGTDTQYF,TGTGCCACCAGCAATACCCCCAGGGGCACAGATACGCAGTATTTT
.,.,TRBV5-1,TRBJ2-2,CASSPQGDTGELFF,TGCGCCAGCAGCCCGCAGGGTGACACCGGGGAGCTGTTTTTT
.,.,TRBV28,TRBJ1-5,CASSLGINQPQHF,TGTGCCAGCAGTTTAGGCATTAATCAGCCCCAGCATTTT
.,.,TRBV2,TRBJ1-4,CASKRQAWDEKLFF,TGTGCCAGCAAAAGACAGGCGTGGGATGAAAAACTGTTTTTT
.,few,TRBV2,TRBJ1-2,CASSESGGQFYGYTF,TGTGCCAGCAGTGAATCGGGCGGACAATTCTATGGCTACACCTTC
.,.,TRBV27,TRBJ1-4,CASSSLQGSYEKLFF,TGTGCCAGCAGTTCCTTACAGGGCAGCTATGAAAAACTGTTTTTT
.,.,TRBV6-1,TRBJ2-1,CASSEGGHNEQFF,TGTGCCAGCAGTGAAGGGGGACACAATGAGCAGTTCTTC
.,.,TRBV19,TRBJ2-3,CASSLPGTVTDTQYF,TGTGCCAGTAGTCTTCCCGGGACCGTCACAGATACGCAGTATTTT
.,.,TRBV6-6,TRBJ1-3,CASSDRTDSGNTIYF,TGTGCCAGCAGCGACAGGACCGACTCTGGAAACACCATATATTTT
.,.,TRBV7-6,TRBJ2-1,CASSLDYNEQFF,TGTGCCAGCAGCCTAGATTACAATGAGCAGTTCTTC
TRBD1,.,TRBV19,TRBJ1-2,CASGDSRYEDGYTF,TGTGCCAGCGGGGACAGCCGCTATGAAGATGGCTACACCTTC
.,.,TRBV5-1,TRBJ1-2,CASSLILEGGYTF,TGCGCCAGCAGCTTGATTCTCGAGGGTGGCTACACCTTC